This note documents a single TCR beta chain sequence. Its antigen is currently unknown. Assay used: immunoSEQ multiplex PCR; TCRdb lists only in-frame clones, some missing. The sample consists of about 150,000 clones, 80% to 95% of them appearing once. This specimen belongs to a study of T cell responses to AZD1222 COVID-19 vaccine. Study results and caveats: Spike-specific TCR repertoires showed rising breadth and depth after two AZD1222 doses. Donors were chiefly white British, with a greater number of females, and clonal diversity was perhaps underestimated.

Germline V gene lookup returns CDR1 KGHSH and CDR2 LQKENI. The CDR3 spans 16 residues. V was trimmed by 3 bases and J by 0 bases, leaving 14 bases between them. The TCR was taken from an adult who received the AZD1222 COVID-19 vaccine. This rearrangement joins TRBV18 to TRBJ1-2, with D hard to call. The sample consisted of peripheral blood, taken 28 days after the second AZD1222 dose. This chain's CDR3 is CASSPIDPLSNYGYTF. In DNA form, the CDR3 reads TGTGCCAGCTCACCTATTGACCCGCTATCTAACTATGGCTACACCTTC.